This section outlines one TCR beta chain sequence together with its context. This sample was included in a study of cytomegalovirus exposure and HLA in healthy donors. Both 60 Vbeta primers and 13 Jbeta primers went into the PCR. Assay: immunoSEQ multiplex PCR; the TCRdb copy retains only in-frame clones and omits some. The sample includes roughly 140,000 clones. Healthy individuals who donated bone marrow served as the donors. Trimming left V 6 bases short and J 2 bases short, with 10 bases between. The CDR3 loop spans 13 amino acids. Germline V lookup: CDR1 SNHLY, CDR2 FYNNEI. The sequence was obtained from a middle-aged man in good health and CMV-seronegative. J is TRBJ1-2 and V is TRBV2; D not resolved. The sequenced sample consisted of PBMCs. The CDR3, as DNA: TGTGCCAGCAGCTCCCTCGCGAACTATGGCTACACCTTC. It encodes CASSSLANYGYTF.